The clone carrying this T cell receptor beta chain was recorded once. This sample is part of a study of blood T cell repertoires in COVID-19. Study-level information: The United States, Italy and Spain were the sources of the acute and convalescent COVID-19 samples. Nucleic acid was either cDNA or gDNA, and it came from T cells, B-cell-depleted T cells, or PBMCs.

Original methodology: Counts of nucleated cells, estimated from reference gene primer amplification, were obtained. Only in-frame clones appear in the TCRdb table, and some are missing; sequencing was by immunoSEQ multiplex PCR. The V and J calls and clone size come from that table; D and trimming were worked out from the DNA. The table records around 98,000 clones, around 90% of them present only once. The CDR3 has 16 residues. The V end was cut by 0 bases, the J end by 5 bases, with 14 bases between. Germline CDR1 and CDR2: SGHRS and YFSETQ. The sample comprised peripheral blood. The chain links TRBV5-1 to TRBJ1-4, with TRBD1 as a possible D gene (6 bases). The origin of this receptor is a man aged 70 or older with acute or convalescent COVID-19. The CDR3: CASSLEGRGQNEKLFF. CDR3 nucleotides: TGCGCCAGCAGCTTGGAAGGGCGGGGGCAGAATGAAAAACTGTTTTTT.